The 23 T cell receptor beta chains given below trace back to one sample, sequenced in a study of neurological immune-mediated disorders. Via MiXCR, TCRdb re-called the 5' RACE reads, giving one row per CDR3 protein. The data hold some 16,000 distinct CDR3 sequences, with 9% observed a single time. The sequencing sample was made of CD8+ T cells from blood. These receptors all come from a man between 50 and 59 years old in good health.

The chain has TRBV10-3 and TRBJ2-7; D unresolved. Germline lookup yields CDR1 ENHRY and CDR2 SYGVKD. The CDR3 totals 15 residues. The ends were cut back, 10 bases at V and 0 bases at J, with 19 bases in the middle. The CDR3 nucleotides are TGTGCCACTGGAAAAGTGGCGGTGAGCTCCTACGAGCAGTACTTC. It encodes CATGKVAVSSYEQYF.

The CDR3 DNA sequence: TGCGCCAGCAGCCCCAAGAGTCAAACCGGGAGAATCTACGAGCAGTACTTC. Protein: CASSPKSQTGRIYEQYF. This chain connects TRBV4-1 to TRBJ2-7, with D possibly TRBD2 on 6 matching bases. This CDR3 contains 17 residues. The germline CDR1 and CDR2 sequences are MGHRA and YSYEKL. With 4 bases removed from V and 3 bases from J, the gap between germline ends came to 22 bases.

In this sample, this clonotype turned up a few times. The chain has TRBV3-1 and TRBJ2-5; 9 nucleotides line up with TRBD1. The CDR3 totals 15 residues. CDR1 is LGHDT and CDR2 is YNNKEL in the germline V gene (reference sequence). Trimming cost V 0 bases and J 5 bases; bases outside gene matches: 4. The CDR3 protein is CASSQEPTGGETQYF. Written as DNA, the CDR3 is TGTGCCAGCAGCCAAGAACCGACAGGGGGGGAGACCCAGTACTTC.

This clonotype came up many times. The rearrangement uses TRBV15 and TRBJ2-7; D gene uncertain. The V end lost 1 base, the J end lost 3 bases, and 10 bases lay between the germline ends. The CDR3 length is 14 residues. Germline CDR1 LNHNV, CDR2 YYDKDF (reference sequence). The CDR3 region has the DNA TGTGCCACCAGCAGAGCTCCGGGTAACTACGAGCAGTACTTC. Protein product: CATSRAPGNYEQYF.

This clonotype was counted many times. The V gene is TRBV24-1, the J gene TRBJ2-6; D is perhaps TRBD1 (6 bases). V was shortened by 6 bases and J by 0 bases, with 8 bases between the two germline ends. The CDR3 runs to 15 residues. The germline V gene has CDR1 KGHDR and CDR2 SFDVKD. CDR3 protein: CATSPGASGANVLTF. The CDR3, as DNA: TGTGCCACCAGTCCAGGGGCCTCTGGGGCCAACGTCCTGACTTTC.

This clonotype was observed many times. The chain carries TRBV20-1 and TRBJ2-1; D not certain. The CDR3 covers 13 residues. With 7 bases removed from V and 0 bases from J, the gap between germline ends came to 10 bases. Germline V CDR1 and CDR2: DFQATT, SNEGSKA (reference sequence). For the CDR3, the DNA is TGCAGTGGGAAGGAGAGCTCCTACAATGAGCAGTTCTTC. Residues: CSGKESSYNEQFF.

This clonotype was counted many times. The chain combines TRBV12-5 with TRBJ2-1; 8 bases fit TRBD2. V was clipped by 6 bases and J by 0 bases; unmatched bases: 4. Germline V gene data show CDR1 as LGHNT and CDR2 as FRNRAP. The CDR3 runs to 15 residues. CDR3 sequence reads: CASGPSGSSYNEQFF. In DNA, the CDR3 is TGTGCTAGTGGCCCGAGCGGGAGCTCCTACAATGAGCAGTTCTTC.

This clonotype was counted at least ten times. The genes are TRBV20-1 and TRBJ1-5; 7 bases map to TRBD1. V lost 3 bases to trimming and J lost 0 bases; unmatched junction nucleotides: 8. Germline CDR1 reads DFQATT; CDR2 reads SNEGSKA (reference sequence). The CDR3 covers 16 residues. DNA for the CDR3: TGCAGTGCTAGGGGGGGACAGATTTATAGCAATCAGCCCCAGCATTTT. Protein product: CSARGGQIYSNQPQHF.

At least ten counts were recorded for this clonotype. The CDR3 DNA is TGTGCCACCAGTGATATGTCGAATGAGCAGTTCTTC. Translated, it gives CATSDMSNEQFF. V gene TRBV24-1 combines with J gene TRBJ2-1, with D uncertain. Trimming took 3 bases from V and 7 from J, leaving 6 bases between them. Per germline, CDR1 KGHDR and CDR2 SFDVKD. There are 12 residues in the CDR3.

There are many counts of this clonotype. V usage is TRBV28 and J usage is TRBJ2-7, with D hard to call. Germline assignment: CDR1 MDHEN and CDR2 SYDVKM. This CDR3 is 16 amino acids long. The germline V and J ends were trimmed by 3 bases and 3 bases, with 18 bases remaining between them. The CDR3, as DNA: TGTGCCAGCAGTTTCAATACACCACCTACATTCTACGAGCAGTACTTC. Translated: CASSFNTPPTFYEQYF.

This clonotype has ten or more counts. The rearrangement links TRBV2 to TRBJ2-3; 7 bases match TRBD2. Germline V gives CDR1 SNHLY, CDR2 FYNNEI. The V segment lost 9 bases and the J segment 0 bases; nucleotides outside the gene matches: 15. CDR3 length: 17 residues. The CDR3 reads CASAPLAGVRSTDTQYF. The CDR3 DNA is TGTGCCAGTGCTCCCTTGGCGGGAGTAAGAAGCACAGATACGCAGTATTTT. The full variable domain, completed using reference TRBV2 and TRBJ2-3, is EPEVTQTPSHQVTQMGQEVILRCVPISNHLYFYWYRQILGQKVEFLVSFYNNEISEKSEIFDDQFSVERPDGSNFTLKIRSTKLEDSAMYFCASAPLAGVRSTDTQYFGPGTRLTVL.

This clonotype was counted at least ten times. The chain uses TRBV11-1 and TRBJ2-1, with TRBD1 matching 8 bases. The CDR3 runs to 16 residues. Germline CDR1 SGHAT, CDR2 FQDESV (reference sequence). Trimming removed 3 bases from V and 7 bases from J; junction bases left unmatched: 11. DNA for the CDR3: TGTGCCAGCAGCTTCTCCGACAGGGGAGGTAGGAATGAGCAGTTCTTC. Encoded protein: CASSFSDRGGRNEQFF.

This clonotype has at least ten counts. The V call is TRBV7-9, the J call TRBJ2-1, with 9 nucleotides matching TRBD2. Trimming at V came to 5 bases and at J to 4 bases, leaving 6 bases not matched to a gene. Germline V gives CDR1 SEHNR, CDR2 FQNEAQ (reference sequence). The CDR3 is made up of 15 amino acids. Here the CDR3 DNA reads TGTGCCAGCAGCGCGACTAGCGGCGAATACAATGAGCAGTTCTTC. Protein product: CASSATSGEYNEQFF.

By its share, this clonotype is medium-sized. The chain carries TRBV15 and TRBJ2-7; 7 bases agree with TRBD1. Germline values: CDR1 LNHNV, CDR2 YYDKDF (reference sequence). The junction had 3 bases not matched to a gene; V was cut back by 0 bases and J by 4 bases. This CDR3 spans 14 amino acids. Here the CDR3 DNA reads TGTGCCACCAGCAGAGAGGCCAGGGGGTACGAGCAGTACTTC. Protein sequence: CATSREARGYEQYF.

By share of the sample, this clonotype is medium-sized. This chain joins TRBV5-1 and TRBJ2-7; unclear D gene. Between the trimmed V and J ends, which lost 0 bases and 2 bases, there was a span of 6 bases. CDR1 and CDR2 (germline): SGHRS, YFSETQ. This CDR3 has 13 amino acids. CDR3 nucleotide sequence: TGCGCCAGCAGCTTGGAACTTACCTACGAGCAGTACTTC. Protein: CASSLELTYEQYF. The full variable domain, completed using reference TRBV5-1 and TRBJ2-7, is KAGVTQTPRYLIKTRGQQVTLSCSPISGHRSVSWYQQTPGQGLQFLFEYFSETQRNKGNFPGRFSGRQFSNSRSEMNVSTLELGDSALYLCASSLELTYEQYFGPGTRLTVT.

This clonotype has a count of ten or more. The CDR3 nucleotides read TGTGCCAGCGTCCGGGACAGCCAAGAGACCCAGTACTTC. It encodes CASVRDSQETQYF. V usage is TRBV2 and J usage is TRBJ2-5; 7 bases agree with TRBD1. Per germline, CDR1 SNHLY and CDR2 FYNNEI. The V gene end was trimmed by 8 bases and the J gene end by 1 base; junction bases not matched to a gene: 4. This CDR3 region has 13 residues.

This clonotype has at least ten counts. In DNA form, the CDR3 reads TGTGCCAGCAGTTTAAGAGGATCCGAGCAGTACTTC. This encodes CASSLRGSEQYF. The chain combines TRBV28 with TRBJ2-7; D is unclear. This CDR3 is built from 12 residues. Deletions cut 2 bases from V and 6 bases from J, with 8 bases between. Germline V gene sequence: CDR1 MDHEN, CDR2 SYDVKM.

This clonotype was found many times. The chain has TRBV9 and TRBJ2-3, with unresolved D. CDR3 length: 15 residues. In germline, CDR1 is SGDLS, CDR2 YYNGEE. The germline V and J ends were trimmed by 3 bases and 2 bases, with 13 bases remaining between them. The CDR3 DNA sequence: TGTGCCAGCAGCGGGCAGGTTCTACTCACAGATACGCAGTATTTT. Translated: CASSGQVLLTDTQYF. The full variable domain, its missing parts supplied by reference TRBV9 and TRBJ2-3, is DSGVTQTPKHLITATGQRVTLRCSPRSGDLSVYWYQQSLDQGLQFLIQYYNGEERAKGNILERFSAQQFPDLHSELNLSSLELGDSALYFCASSGQVLLTDTQYFGPGTRLTVL.

This clonotype was recorded many times. V is TRBV28 and J is TRBJ2-1; 14 bases fit TRBD2. Germline V gives CDR1 MDHEN, CDR2 SYDVKM. This CDR3 spans 19 amino acids. Germline trimming cut 9 bases from V and 8 bases from J; bases unmatched to any gene: 21. The CDR3 is CARQSGVRLAGGPADEQFF. Written as DNA, the CDR3 is TGTGCCAGACAATCAGGGGTCCGACTAGCGGGAGGGCCGGCGGATGAGCAGTTCTTC.

This clonotype was seen at least ten times. V usage is TRBV3-1 and J usage is TRBJ2-7; TRBD2 matches at 12 bases. This CDR3 is 15 amino acids long. After removal of 3 bases from V and 5 bases from J, the junction contained 5 bases not matched to a gene. In germline, CDR1 is LGHDT, CDR2 YNNKEL (reference sequence). The CDR3 region is CASSQRLAGDHEQYF. The CDR3 DNA follows: TGTGCCAGCAGCCAGAGACTAGCGGGAGACCACGAGCAGTACTTC.

This clonotype showed up many times. The chain has TRBV6-4 and TRBJ2-3; tentatively, D is TRBD2 (5 bases). CDR1 MRHNA and CDR2 SNTAGT come from the germline V gene. The CDR3 length is 15 residues. V dropped 0 bases and J dropped 2 bases, with 9 bases sitting between them. Here the CDR3 DNA reads TGTGCCAGCAGTGACTCGCCTAGCATCACAGATACGCAGTATTTT. Translation: CASSDSPSITDTQYF.

In its sample, this clonotype was seen many times. The chain couples TRBV27 to TRBJ1-4; 8 nucleotides line up with TRBD1. Losses at the gene ends were 4 bases for V and 7 bases for J; bases not matched to a gene: 8. CDR3 length: 15 amino acids. The V gene's germline CDR1 is MNHEY and CDR2 SMNVEV (reference sequence). In DNA, the CDR3 is TGTGCCAGCAGTTCGCTGGCAGGGGGCGGTGAAAAACTGTTTTTT. This gives the protein CASSSLAGGGEKLFF.

This clonotype was found many times. The rearrangement joins TRBV6-1 to TRBJ2-1; D is unresolved. CDR3 length: 15 residues. From germline, CDR1 is MNHNS and CDR2 SASEGT. V was pared by 2 bases and J by 1 base, with 9 bases between. CDR3 region: CASSESAGSYNEQFF. In DNA, the CDR3 is TGTGCCAGCAGTGAATCGGCCGGATCCTACAATGAGCAGTTCTTC.